This TCR beta chain was retrieved from a study of T-cell memory formation after mild COVID-19 (dated by TCRdb to about 2021). In the study overall: TCR sequence clusters from the two donors were found to be largely donor specific. Two young, previously healthy adult volunteers made up the cohort, one male and one female. In a couple of donors, T-cell clones that expanded and contracted after mild COVID-19 were tracked by sequencing TCRalpha and TCRbeta repertoires over time. Broad study findings and their caveats: SARS-CoV-2 specificity of the second-wave clones peaking on day 37 was not confirmed. Some responding clones were detected in pre-infection memory, which suggested that pre-existing cross-reactive memory T cells had joined the SARS-CoV-2 response. The study included only a couple of mild cases, and larger cohorts that include severe cases with pre-infection samples were judged to be necessary. Clones contracting from day 15 to 85 had balanced CD4/CD8 phenotypes, while a second wave expanding from day 15 to 37 was biased towards CD4+. Contracting CD4+ clones appeared mostly in the CM and EM memory subsets, whereas CD8+ clones were enriched in EMRA.

The reads were generated on an Illumina NovaSeq 6000. Using 5'RACE with constant-segment primers, TCRalpha and TCRbeta cDNA libraries were constructed, with sample barcodes and unique molecular identifiers added in the process. Trizol reagent was used to extract RNA from every sample. Libraries were amplified in two PCR steps, with a second sample barcode and Illumina TruSeq adapters added in the second step. Libraries were sequenced on an Illumina NovaSeq with 2 x 150 bp paired-end reads. Per the original workflow: Reads were demultiplexed and collapsed into UMI-guided consensus sequences with migec v1.2.7. Using mixcr v2.1.11, the UMI consensuses were aligned to TRA and TRB V and J templates and assembled into clonotypes. A clonotype was counted as expanded or contracted only when both edgeR and NoisET called the clonotype significant, with the noise models trained on biological replicates. For edgeR calls, the cutoffs were a false discovery rate-adjusted p below 0.01 and a log2 fold-change threshold of 1. As an exploratory analysis of dynamics, max-normalized trajectories of the 1000 most abundant clonotypes were examined by PCA with hierarchical clustering. Each responding clone was given a CD4 or CD8 phenotype based on the CD4+ and CD8+ repertoires, which had been sequenced separately. TCRdb reworked the public reads: Q25 trimming with fastp, MiXCR clone assembly, productive beta chains retained. Every entry covers one CDR3 protein and lists the most common genes and DNA from its rows. These V and J calls rely on TCRdb rather than the paper's analysis. In all, the sample holds hundreds of thousands of distinct CDR3 sequences, and 20% of those were seen once. The ten biggest clones cover around 8.4% of the sample.

Comments on this clonotype: Its target antigen remains unknown. Base qualities are not at hand, and no much larger clone is one base apart.

Ficoll-Paque density gradient centrifugation was the method used to isolate PBMCs. The germline V gene supplies CDR1 SGHRS and CDR2 YFSETQ. The V end loses 4 bases and the J end loses 9 bases, and a stretch of 22 bases separates them. Inclusive of the bounding cysteine and phenylalanine, the CDR3 is 15 residues long. The DNA shown is the 45-base CDR3, in frame from base 1. The sequencing sample was made of PBMCs or a T cell subset sorted from them (not recorded which). The chain was built from TRBV5-1 and TRBJ1-2; TRBD1 could be the D gene, as 5 bases match. The sequence came from an adult woman who had mild COVID-19 (a few samples of this study predate the infection). The sample titles of this study are shuffled in the database, so cell type and time point are left out; the donor was told from shared clones. The encoded CDR3 is CASSVESTTGGSYTF. Read as DNA, the sequence is TGCGCCAGCAGCGTGGAGAGTACCACGGGGGGTAGCTACACCTTC.